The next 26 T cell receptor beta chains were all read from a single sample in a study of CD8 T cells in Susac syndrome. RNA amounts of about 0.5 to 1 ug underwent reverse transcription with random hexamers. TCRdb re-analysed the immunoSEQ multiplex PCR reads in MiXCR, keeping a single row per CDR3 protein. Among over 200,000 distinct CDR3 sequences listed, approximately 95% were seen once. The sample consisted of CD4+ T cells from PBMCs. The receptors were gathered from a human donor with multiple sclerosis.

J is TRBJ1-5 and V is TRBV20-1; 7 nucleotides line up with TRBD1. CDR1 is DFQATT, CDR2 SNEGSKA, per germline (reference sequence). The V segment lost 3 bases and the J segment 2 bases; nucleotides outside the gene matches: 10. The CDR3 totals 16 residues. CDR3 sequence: CSARRPGGTGNQPQHF. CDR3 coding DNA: TGCAGTGCTAGGCGACCAGGGGGTACGGGCAATCAGCCCCAGCATTTT.

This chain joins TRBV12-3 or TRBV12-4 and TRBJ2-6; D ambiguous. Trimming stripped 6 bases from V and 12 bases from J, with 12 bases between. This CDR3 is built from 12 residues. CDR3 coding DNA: TGTGCCAGCAGCCCACAGAAAGGCGTCCTGACTTTC. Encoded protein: CASSPQKGVLTF.

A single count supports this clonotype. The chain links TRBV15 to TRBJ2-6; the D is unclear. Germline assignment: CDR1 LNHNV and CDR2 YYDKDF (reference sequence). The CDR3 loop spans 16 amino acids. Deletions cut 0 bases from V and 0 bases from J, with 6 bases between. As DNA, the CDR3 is TGTGCCACCAGCAGAGACACGAACTCTGGGGCCAACGTCCTGACTTTC. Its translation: CATSRDTNSGANVLTF.

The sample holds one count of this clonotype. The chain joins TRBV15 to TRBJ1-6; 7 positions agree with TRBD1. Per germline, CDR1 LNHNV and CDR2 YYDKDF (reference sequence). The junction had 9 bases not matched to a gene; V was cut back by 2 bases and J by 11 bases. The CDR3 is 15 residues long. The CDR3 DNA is TGTGCCACCAGCAGACCGACAGGGCCAGGTGCACCCCTCCACTTT. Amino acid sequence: CATSRPTGPGAPLHF.

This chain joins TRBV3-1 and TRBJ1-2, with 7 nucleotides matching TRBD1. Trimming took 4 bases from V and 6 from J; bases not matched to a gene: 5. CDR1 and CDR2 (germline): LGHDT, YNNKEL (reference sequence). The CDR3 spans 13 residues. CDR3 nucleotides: TGTGCCAGCAGCCGGTTAGGGGGCAATGGCTACACCTTC. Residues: CASSRLGGNGYTF.

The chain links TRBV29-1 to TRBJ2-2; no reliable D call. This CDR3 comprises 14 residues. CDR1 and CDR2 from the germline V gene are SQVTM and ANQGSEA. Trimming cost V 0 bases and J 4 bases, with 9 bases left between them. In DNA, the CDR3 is TGCAGCGTTGAAGAGCCAGGTTCCACCGGGGAGCTGTTTTTT. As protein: CSVEEPGSTGELFF.

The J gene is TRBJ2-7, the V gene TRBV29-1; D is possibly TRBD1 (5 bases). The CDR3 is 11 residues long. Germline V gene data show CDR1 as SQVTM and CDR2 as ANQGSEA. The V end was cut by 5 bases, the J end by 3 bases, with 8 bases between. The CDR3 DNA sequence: TGCAGCGTTCGACAGAGCTACGAGCAGTACTTC. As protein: CSVRQSYEQYF.

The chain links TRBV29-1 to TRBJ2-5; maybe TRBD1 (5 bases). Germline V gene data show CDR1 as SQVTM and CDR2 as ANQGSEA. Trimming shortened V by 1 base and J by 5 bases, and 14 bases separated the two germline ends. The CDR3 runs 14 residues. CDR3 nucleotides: TGCAGCGTTGAAGTAGGGGCGGTAGGGGAGACCCAGTACTTC. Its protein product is CSVEVGAVGETQYF. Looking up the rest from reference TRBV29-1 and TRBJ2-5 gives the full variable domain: SAVISQKPSRDICQRGTSLTIQCQVDSQVTMMFWYRQQPGQSLTLIATANQGSEATYESGFVIDKFPISRPNLTFSTLTVSNMSPEDSSIYLCSVEVGAVGETQYFGPGTRLLVL.

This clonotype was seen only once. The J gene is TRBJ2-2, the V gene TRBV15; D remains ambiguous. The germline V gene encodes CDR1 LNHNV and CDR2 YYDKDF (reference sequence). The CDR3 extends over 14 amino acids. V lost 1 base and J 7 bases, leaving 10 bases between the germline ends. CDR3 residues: CATSRGTALGELFF. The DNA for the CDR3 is TGTGCCACCAGCAGAGGCACAGCTCTCGGGGAGCTGTTTTTT.

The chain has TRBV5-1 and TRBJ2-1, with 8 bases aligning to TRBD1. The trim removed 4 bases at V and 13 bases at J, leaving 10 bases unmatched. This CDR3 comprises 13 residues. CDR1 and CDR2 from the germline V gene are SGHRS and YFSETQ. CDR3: CASSLGQATSQFF. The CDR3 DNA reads TGCGCCAGCAGCCTGGGACAGGCGACTTCCCAGTTCTTC. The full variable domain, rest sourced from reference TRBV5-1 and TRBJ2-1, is KAGVTQTPRYLIKTRGQQVTLSCSPISGHRSVSWYQQTPGQGLQFLFEYFSETQRNKGNFPGRFSGRQFSNSRSEMNVSTLELGDSALYLCASSLGQATSQFFGPGTRLTVL.

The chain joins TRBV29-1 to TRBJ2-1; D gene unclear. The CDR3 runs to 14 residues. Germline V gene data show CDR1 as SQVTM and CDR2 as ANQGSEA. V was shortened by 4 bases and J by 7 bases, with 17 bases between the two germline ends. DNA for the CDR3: TGCAGCGTTGTGCCAGACTCAGCGCGGAATGAGCAGTTCTTC. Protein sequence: CSVVPDSARNEQFF.

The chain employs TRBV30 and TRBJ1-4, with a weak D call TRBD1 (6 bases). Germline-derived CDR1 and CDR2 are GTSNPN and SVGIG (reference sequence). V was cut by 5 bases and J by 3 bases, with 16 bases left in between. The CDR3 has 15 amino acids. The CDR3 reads CAWGRGGRPNEKLFF. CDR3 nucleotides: TGTGCCTGGGGCCGCGGGGGGCGACCTAATGAAAAACTGTTTTTT.

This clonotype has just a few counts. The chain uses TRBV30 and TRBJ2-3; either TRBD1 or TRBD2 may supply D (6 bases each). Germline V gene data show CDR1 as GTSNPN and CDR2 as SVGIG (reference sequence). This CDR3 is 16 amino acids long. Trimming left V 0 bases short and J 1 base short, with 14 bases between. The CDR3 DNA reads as TGTGCCTGGAGTGTAATAAGGGGGACTGGCACAGATACGCAGTATTTT. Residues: CAWSVIRGTGTDTQYF. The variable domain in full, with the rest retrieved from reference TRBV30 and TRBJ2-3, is SQTIHQWPATLVQPVGSPLSLECTVEGTSNPNLYWYRQAAGRGLQLLFYSVGIGQISSEVPQNLSASRPQDRQFILSSKKLLLSDSGFYLCAWSVIRGTGTDTQYFGPGTRLTVL.

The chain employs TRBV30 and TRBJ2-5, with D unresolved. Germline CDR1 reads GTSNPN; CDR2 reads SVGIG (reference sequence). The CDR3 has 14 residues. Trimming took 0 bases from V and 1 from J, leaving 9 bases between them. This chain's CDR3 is CAWSVRVGQETQYF. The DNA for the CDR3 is TGTGCCTGGAGTGTACGGGTGGGCCAAGAGACCCAGTACTTC. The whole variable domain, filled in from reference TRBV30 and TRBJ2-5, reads SQTIHQWPATLVQPVGSPLSLECTVEGTSNPNLYWYRQAAGRGLQLLFYSVGIGQISSEVPQNLSASRPQDRQFILSSKKLLLSDSGFYLCAWSVRVGQETQYFGPGTRLLVL.

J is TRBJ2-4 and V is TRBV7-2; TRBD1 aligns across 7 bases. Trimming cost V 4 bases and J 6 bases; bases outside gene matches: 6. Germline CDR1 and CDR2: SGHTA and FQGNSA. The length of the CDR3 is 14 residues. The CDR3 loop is CASSSTGKGNIQYF. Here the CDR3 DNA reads TGTGCCAGCAGCTCGACAGGGAAGGGAAACATTCAGTACTTC.

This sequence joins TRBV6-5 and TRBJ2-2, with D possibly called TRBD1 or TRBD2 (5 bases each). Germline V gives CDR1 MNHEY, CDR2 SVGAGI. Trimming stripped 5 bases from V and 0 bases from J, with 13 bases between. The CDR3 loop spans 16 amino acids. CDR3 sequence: CASSLEGPSNTGELFF. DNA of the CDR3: TGTGCCAGCAGTCTCGAGGGGCCGTCGAACACCGGGGAGCTGTTTTTT.

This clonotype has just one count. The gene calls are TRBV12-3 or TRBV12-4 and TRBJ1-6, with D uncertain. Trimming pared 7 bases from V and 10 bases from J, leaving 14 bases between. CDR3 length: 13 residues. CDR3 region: CASTRRDGSPLHF. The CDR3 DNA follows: TGTGCCAGCACCCGGAGGGATGGATCACCCCTCCACTTT.

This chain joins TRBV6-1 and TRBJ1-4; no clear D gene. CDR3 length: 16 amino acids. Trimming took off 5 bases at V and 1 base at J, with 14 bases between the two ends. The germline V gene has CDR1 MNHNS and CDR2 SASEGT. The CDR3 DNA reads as TGTGCCAGCAGTCGTCACCCTCTAGGAACTAATGAAAAACTGTTTTTT. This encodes CASSRHPLGTNEKLFF.

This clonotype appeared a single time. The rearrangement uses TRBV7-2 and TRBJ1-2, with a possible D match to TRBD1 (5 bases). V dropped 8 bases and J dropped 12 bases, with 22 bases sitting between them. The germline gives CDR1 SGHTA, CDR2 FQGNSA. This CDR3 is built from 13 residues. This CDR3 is CASRGRGVRGHTF. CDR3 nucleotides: TGTGCCAGCCGAGGGAGAGGTGTTAGGGGTCACACCTTC.

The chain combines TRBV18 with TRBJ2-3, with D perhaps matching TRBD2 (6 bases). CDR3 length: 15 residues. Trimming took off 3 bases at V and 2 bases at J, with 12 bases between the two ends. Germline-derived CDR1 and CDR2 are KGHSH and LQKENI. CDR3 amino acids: CASSPLGLYTDTQYF. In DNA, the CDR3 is TGTGCCAGCTCACCCCTAGGACTATACACAGATACGCAGTATTTT. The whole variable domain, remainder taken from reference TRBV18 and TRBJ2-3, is NAGVMQNPRHLVRRRGQEARLRCSPMKGHSHVYWYRQLPEEGLKFMVYLQKENIIDESGMPKERFSAEFPKEGPSILRIQQVVRGDSAAYFCASSPLGLYTDTQYFGPGTRLTVL.

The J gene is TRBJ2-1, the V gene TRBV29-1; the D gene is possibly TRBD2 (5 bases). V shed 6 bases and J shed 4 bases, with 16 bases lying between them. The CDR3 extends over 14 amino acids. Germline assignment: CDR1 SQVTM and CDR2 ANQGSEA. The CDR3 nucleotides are TGCAGCGTCCTCCTAGCTGGCGGATACAATGAGCAGTTCTTC. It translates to CSVLLAGGYNEQFF.

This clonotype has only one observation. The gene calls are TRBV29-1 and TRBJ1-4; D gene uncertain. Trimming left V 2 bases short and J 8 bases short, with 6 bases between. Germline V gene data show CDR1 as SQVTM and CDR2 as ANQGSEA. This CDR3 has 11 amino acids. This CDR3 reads CSVETGEKLFF. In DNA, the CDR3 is TGCAGCGTTGAAACTGGGGAAAAACTGTTTTTT. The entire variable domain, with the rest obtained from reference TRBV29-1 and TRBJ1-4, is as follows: SAVISQKPSRDICQRGTSLTIQCQVDSQVTMMFWYRQQPGQSLTLIATANQGSEATYESGFVIDKFPISRPNLTFSTLTVSNMSPEDSSIYLCSVETGEKLFFGSGTQLSVL.

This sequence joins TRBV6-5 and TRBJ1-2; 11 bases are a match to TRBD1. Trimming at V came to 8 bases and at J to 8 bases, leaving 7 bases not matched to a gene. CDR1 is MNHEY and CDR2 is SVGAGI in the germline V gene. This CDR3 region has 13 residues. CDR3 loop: CASGRGQGDGYTF. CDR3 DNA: TGTGCCAGCGGCAGGGGACAGGGGGACGGCTACACCTTC.

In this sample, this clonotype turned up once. Here the CDR3 reads CASSLYGGYTF. The CDR3 DNA sequence: TGTGCCAGCAGCTTGTACGGTGGCTACACCTTC. This rearrangement joins TRBV5-6 to TRBJ1-2, with D unresolved. Germline CDR1 and CDR2: SGHDT and YYEEEE. This CDR3 has 11 amino acids. V was pared by 1 base and J by 7 bases, with 5 bases between.

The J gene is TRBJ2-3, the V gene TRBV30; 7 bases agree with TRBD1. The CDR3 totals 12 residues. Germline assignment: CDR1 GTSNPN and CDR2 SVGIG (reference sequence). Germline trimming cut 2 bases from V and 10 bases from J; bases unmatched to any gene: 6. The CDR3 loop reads CAWSLPTGSQYF. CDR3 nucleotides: TGTGCCTGGAGTCTCCCGACAGGGTCGCAGTATTTT.

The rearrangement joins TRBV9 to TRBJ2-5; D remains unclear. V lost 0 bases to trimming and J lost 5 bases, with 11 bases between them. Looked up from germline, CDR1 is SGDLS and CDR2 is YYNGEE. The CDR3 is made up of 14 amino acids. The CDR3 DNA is TGTGCCAGCAGCGTAGGAAGGCCTCGGGAGACCCAGTACTTC. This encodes CASSVGRPRETQYF.